This paragraph covers one T cell receptor (beta chain) sequence. The antigen remains undetermined. Using immunoSEQ multiplex PCR, the repertoire was profiled, and TCRdb retains in-frame clones only, with some absent. Of 2 million to 2.5 million clones in the sample, approximately 93% were seen once. The data derive from a study of shared clonotypes between healthy human individuals. Across the whole study: Per donor, three plates held CD4 naive cells, three held CD4 memory, two held CD8 naive and one held CD8 memory. The study's findings and limits: Even with large depth, rarefaction showed that sorted-subset sequencing was incomplete.

There are 14 residues in the CDR3. The V gene lost 7 bases and the J gene lost 2 bases, with 14 bases spanning the gap. V usage is TRBV23-1 and J usage is TRBJ2-5, with TRBD2 as a possible D gene (5 bases). TRBV23-1 is reported as an ORF; its role is uncertain. The sequencing input was naive CD4+ T cells from PBMCs. As for subset: CD45RA+ positively selected. The receptor was isolated from a man younger than 30 in good health. Some clones in this sample may be carry-over from other donors' samples. CDR3 in amino acids: CASNQRTYQETQYF. Here the CDR3 DNA reads TGCGCCAGCAATCAGCGGACTTATCAAGAGACCCAGTACTTC.